The clone carrying this T cell receptor (beta chain) was counted a few times. Its target is unknown. These data come from a study of beta chain features in type 1 diabetes. Overall study findings and caveats: TCRB CDR3 length was moderately but significantly reduced in all four CD4+ subsets of Type 1 diabetes patients. When VDJ junctions were examined, type 1 diabetes patients showed fewer insertions and more deletions. In the patient group, naive, central memory and Treg TCRB repertoires seemed more alike than in the healthy donor group.

Every isolated RNA sample was fully reverse transcribed, so sequencing captured expressed TCRB transcripts. Naive, central memory and regulatory T cell samples averaged around 3.9 million reads. Only in-frame clones appear in the TCRdb table, and some are missing; sequencing was by immunoSEQ multiplex PCR. The table lists approximately 260,000 clones, roughly 20% of them singletons. The sequence was collected from a woman in her thirties or forties with type 1 diabetes. The material sequenced was naive CD4+ T cells from blood.

CDR3 residues: CASSVAGGTDTQYF. The CDR3 DNA reads TGTGCCAGCAGTGTAGCGGGAGGGACAGATACGCAGTATTTT. J is TRBJ2-3 and V is TRBV6-4, with TRBD2 matching over 11 bases. The CDR3 contains 14 residues. Trimming cost V 4 bases and J 3 bases; bases outside gene matches: 0. The germline gives CDR1 MRHNA, CDR2 SNTAGT.